The clone carrying this TCR beta chain was found a few times. What it binds is unknown. The entry originates in a study of T-cell reconstitution after alpha-beta-depleted transplantation in children. Whole-study findings and limits: Reports say that about two months after transplant, the alpha-beta T cells came out of several hundred graft clones that had expanded. T-cell counts and diversity were attributed mostly to newly produced T cells one year after transplant.

Unique molecular identifiers tagged the TCRbeta library. Using its own MiXCR run on the PCR reads, TCRdb lists one record per CDR3 protein. This sample has approximately 210,000 distinct CDR3 sequences; approximately 17% occur once, and the top ten carry around two fifths. The CDR3 has 14 amino acids. The V end was cut by 1 base, the J end by 4 bases, with 10 bases between. CDR1 and CDR2 from the germline V gene are LGHNA and YSLEER. The chain uses TRBV4-3 and TRBJ2-5, with D unresolved. This receptor was obtained from a male patient aged 2 to 9 who had a stem cell transplant for acute lymphoblastic leukemia, so the T cells may come from the graft donor. This specimen consisted of PBMCs, mostly from graft donor cells, obtained 360 days after TCRalphabeta/CD19-depleted stem cell transplant. CDR3 nucleotide sequence: TGCGCCAGCAGCCAAGCGGCCCGCCGAGAGACCCAGTACTTC. Its protein is CASSQAARRETQYF.